This T cell receptor beta chain was profiled in a study of PD-L1 blockade in urothelial cancer. Whole-study context: The patients' atezolizumab therapy, 1,200 mg intravenously every 3 weeks, started in about 2014. The patients had undergone anywhere from 0 to 3 prior chemotherapy regimens.

Only in-frame clones appear in the TCRdb table, and some are missing; sequencing was by immunoSEQ multiplex PCR. The sample shows 60,000 or so clones, 81% of them seen only once. The sample's time point: pretreatment peripheral blood. The patients' disease, urothelial carcinoma, was locally advanced or metastatic. Whole-study findings and limits: Pretreatment blood TCR clonality under the median forecast improved survival.

Concerning this clone: Its target is not known.

This sample comprised PBMCs, obtained around atezolizumab (anti-PD-L1) treatment. The clonotype comes from a man aged 70 or older with urothelial cancer.

This CDR3 reads CASSRSGNTGELFF. The CDR3 DNA is TGTGCCAGTAGTAGGAGCGGCAACACCGGGGAGCTGTTTTTT. The V and J genes are TRBV19 and TRBJ2-2; TRBD2 might be the D (5 bases). Germline V gene lookup returns CDR1 LNHDA and CDR2 SQIVND (reference sequence). Trimming left V 4 bases short and J 2 bases short, with 8 bases between. The CDR3 runs to 14 residues. Together with reference TRBV19 and TRBJ2-2, the CDR3 gives the full variable domain: DGGITQSPKYLFRKEGQNVTLSCEQNLNHDAMYWYRQDPGQGLRLIYYSQIVNDFQKGDIAEGYSVSREKKESFPLTVTSAQKNPTAFYLCASSRSGNTGELFFGEGSRLTVL.